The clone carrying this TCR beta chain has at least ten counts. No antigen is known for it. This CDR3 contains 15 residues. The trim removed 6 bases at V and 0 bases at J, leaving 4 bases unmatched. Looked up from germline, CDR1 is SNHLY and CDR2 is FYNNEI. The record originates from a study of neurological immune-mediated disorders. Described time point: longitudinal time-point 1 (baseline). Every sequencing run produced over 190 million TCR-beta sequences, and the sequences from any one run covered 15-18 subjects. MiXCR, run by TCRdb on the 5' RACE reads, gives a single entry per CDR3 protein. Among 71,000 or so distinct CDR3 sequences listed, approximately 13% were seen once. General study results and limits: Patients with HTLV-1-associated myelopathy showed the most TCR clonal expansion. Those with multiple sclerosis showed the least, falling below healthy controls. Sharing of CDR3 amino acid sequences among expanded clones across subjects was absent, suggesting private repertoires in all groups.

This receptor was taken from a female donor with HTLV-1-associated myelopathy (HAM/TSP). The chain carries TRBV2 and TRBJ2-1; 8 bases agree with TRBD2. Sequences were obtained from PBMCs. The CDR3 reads CASRGSGSSYNEQFF. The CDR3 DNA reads TGTGCCAGCAGGGGAAGCGGGAGCTCCTACAATGAGCAGTTCTTC.